A single sample gave rise to the 30 T cell receptor beta chains below, sequenced in a study of cytomegalovirus exposure and HLA in healthy donors. Researchers ran the PCR with 60 Vbeta and 13 Jbeta primers. Clones were read by immunoSEQ multiplex PCR, and TCRdb kept only the in-frame ones, dropping some. Found here are fewer than 150,000 clones; the top ten clones hold less than 3.5%. The sequenced sample was PBMCs. The source is a middle-aged man in good health and CMV-seronegative.

This chain joins TRBV7-2 and TRBJ1-1; D may be TRBD1 (5 bases). The germline gives CDR1 SGHTA, CDR2 FQGNSA. V lost 5 bases and J 3 bases, leaving 19 bases between the germline ends. This CDR3 contains 16 residues. For the CDR3, the DNA is TGTGCCAGCAGCCCTCGTTCCAGTCGGGGGGACACTGAAGCTTTCTTT. This codes for CASSPRSSRGDTEAFF.

V and J are TRBV4-1 and TRBJ2-1, with 16 bases matching TRBD2. This CDR3 contains 15 residues. CDR1 and CDR2 (germline): MGHRA, YSYEKL. Unmatched junction bases numbered 8, after V lost 4 bases and J lost 14 bases. In nucleotides, the CDR3 is TGCGCCAGCAGCCTTGAAGGGACTAGCGGGGGGGCCAAGTTCTTC. Protein: CASSLEGTSGGAKFF.

This rearrangement joins TRBV5-1 to TRBJ1-2; no clear D. V dropped 4 bases and J dropped 4 bases, with 11 bases sitting between them. Germline loops: CDR1 SGHRS, CDR2 YFSETQ. This CDR3 has 13 amino acids. The CDR3 bases are TGCGCCAGCAGCCCCGGGAGTACCTATGGCTACACCTTC. Its translation: CASSPGSTYGYTF.

The rearrangement uses TRBV5-6 and TRBJ2-3; no clear D gene. Germline CDR1 is SGHDT and CDR2 is YYEEEE. V lost 3 bases and J 6 bases, leaving 5 bases between the germline ends. The CDR3 is 11 residues long. The CDR3 bases are TGTGCCAGCAGCTGGAGTGATACGCAGTATTTT. Translation: CASSWSDTQYF.

The rearrangement links TRBV5-1 to TRBJ2-7; 7 bases match TRBD1. From germline, CDR1 is SGHRS and CDR2 YFSETQ. J was trimmed by 2 bases and V by 0 bases; bases with no gene match: 5. CDR3 length: 15 amino acids. The CDR3 loop is CASSLGQGSAYEQYF. The DNA of the CDR3 is TGCGCCAGCAGCTTGGGACAGGGTAGTGCCTACGAGCAGTACTTC.

The rearrangement joins TRBV7-2 to TRBJ2-2, with TRBD2 identical over 11 bases. The CDR3 loop spans 15 amino acids. V was clipped by 3 bases and J by 5 bases; unmatched bases: 2. The germline CDR1 and CDR2 sequences are SGHTA and FQGNSA. The CDR3 reads CASSFRLAGTGELFF. The CDR3 nucleotides are TGTGCCAGCAGCTTCAGACTAGCGGGGACCGGGGAGCTGTTTTTT.

Comment on this clone: This CDR3 is also generated by other DNA sequences in the sample. This chain joins TRBV19 and TRBJ2-3; perhaps TRBD2 as D (6 bases). CDR3 length equals 17 residues. Germline assignment: CDR1 LNHDA and CDR2 SQIVND (reference sequence). Trimming pared 7 bases from V and 4 bases from J, leaving 24 bases between. The CDR3 here is CASTNSGWGESSDTQYF. Here the CDR3 DNA reads TGTGCCAGTACCAATTCCGGGTGGGGGGAGTCGTCAGATACGCAGTATTTT.

The rearrangement uses TRBV9 and TRBJ2-7; 11 bases line up with TRBD2. Looked up from germline, CDR1 is SGDLS and CDR2 is YYNGEE. The trim removed 0 bases at V and 3 bases at J, leaving 5 bases unmatched. This CDR3 is 16 amino acids long. Here the CDR3 reads CASSVGLAGPIYEQYF. Written as DNA, the CDR3 is TGTGCCAGCAGCGTAGGACTAGCGGGGCCCATCTACGAGCAGTACTTC.

The rearrangement joins TRBV11-2 to TRBJ2-7; 11 bases match TRBD1. Germline CDR1 SGHAT, CDR2 FQNNGV. J lost 0 bases, V lost 3 bases, and 7 bases had no gene match. The CDR3 has 17 amino acids. CDR3 amino acids: CASSLRTGGAGSYEQYF. CDR3 DNA sequence: TGTGCCAGCAGCTTGAGGACAGGGGGCGCGGGCTCCTACGAGCAGTACTTC.

This chain joins TRBV5-1 and TRBJ2-3; the match to TRBD2 covers 9 bases. Germline V lookup: CDR1 SGHRS, CDR2 YFSETQ. V was clipped by 1 base and J by 2 bases; unmatched bases: 5. The CDR3 loop spans 16 amino acids. The CDR3 DNA is TGCGCCAGCAGCTTGTTCGCTAGCGGGGACACAGATACGCAGTATTTT. As protein: CASSLFASGDTDTQYF.

The chain links TRBV5-1 to TRBJ2-1; D possibly corresponds to TRBD1 (6 bases). Germline values: CDR1 SGHRS, CDR2 YFSETQ. V lost 5 bases to trimming and J lost 6 bases, with 21 bases between them. This CDR3 comprises 16 residues. The CDR3, as DNA: TGCGCCAGCAGTCCTATTTCCGGACAGACATTCAATGAGCAGTTCTTC. This encodes CASSPISGQTFNEQFF.

The chain joins TRBV11-3 to TRBJ2-3; 10 bases agree with TRBD2. V lost 2 bases and J lost 1; bases outside the gene matches: 3. The germline V gene has CDR1 SGHNT and CDR2 YENEEA. CDR3 size: 16 residues. The CDR3 DNA is TGTGCCAGCAGCTTATCGGGGACTAGCGGCACAGATACGCAGTATTTT. Residues: CASSLSGTSGTDTQYF.

V gene TRBV9 combines with J gene TRBJ1-2, with a tentative D call TRBD1 (5 bases). Trimming shortened V by 5 bases and J by 6 bases, and 11 bases separated the two germline ends. The length of the CDR3 is 12 residues. Germline V gene lookup returns CDR1 SGDLS and CDR2 YYNGEE. The CDR3 sequence: CASSNKGNGYTF. CDR3 bases: TGTGCCAGCAGTAACAAGGGGAATGGCTACACCTTC.

The genes are TRBV19 and TRBJ1-1; D ambiguous. CDR3 length: 16 residues. Germline V gene data show CDR1 as LNHDA and CDR2 as SQIVND (reference sequence). The V gene lost 7 bases and the J gene lost 0 bases, with 18 bases spanning the gap. The CDR3 DNA reads TGTGCCAGTAAAGGAGAGAGGGCAACACTGAACACTGAAGCTTTCTTT. Residues: CASKGERATLNTEAFF.

This chain joins TRBV7-2 and TRBJ2-1, with 9 bases fitting TRBD1. The germline V gene encodes CDR1 SGHTA and CDR2 FQGNSA. CDR3 length: 15 amino acids. The ends lost 6 bases at V and 4 bases at J; junction bases unmatched: 7. CDR3 amino acids: CASRQRTGDYNEQFF. In nucleotides, the CDR3 is TGTGCCAGCAGACAGAGGACAGGGGATTACAATGAGCAGTTCTTC.

The J gene is TRBJ1-5, the V gene TRBV6-6; D possibly corresponds to TRBD1 (6 bases). CDR1 MNHNY and CDR2 SVGAGI come from the germline V gene (reference sequence). Trimming pared 2 bases from V and 0 bases from J, leaving 11 bases between. The CDR3 is made up of 16 amino acids. The CDR3 sequence: CASSYGQGNSNQPQHF. DNA of the CDR3: TGTGCCAGCAGTTACGGGCAGGGGAATAGCAATCAGCCCCAGCATTTT.

The V gene is TRBV27, the J gene TRBJ1-4; TRBD1 matches 7 bases. Germline-derived CDR1 and CDR2 are MNHEY and SMNVEV (reference sequence). This CDR3 has 15 residues. With 2 bases clipped from V and 6 bases from J, the junction kept 6 bases outside the gene matches. The CDR3 region is CASSLGGQNYEKLFF. The DNA of the CDR3 is TGTGCCAGCAGTTTAGGGGGACAGAACTATGAAAAACTGTTTTTT. Complete variable domain (other parts from reference TRBV27 and TRBJ1-4): EAQVTQNPRYLITVTGKKLTVTCSQNMNHEYMSWYRQDPGLGLRQIYYSMNVEVTDKGDVPEGYKVSRKEKRNFPLILESPSPNQTSLYFCASSLGGQNYEKLFFGSGTQLSVL.

The rearrangement uses TRBV6-1 and TRBJ1-2; D is uncertain. The CDR3 is 12 amino acids. Trimming left V 11 bases short and J 0 bases short, with 10 bases between. In germline, CDR1 is MNHNS, CDR2 SASEGT. The CDR3 DNA reads TGTGCCGAAGCGGGTACTAACTATGGCTACACCTTC. Residues: CAEAGTNYGYTF.

CDR3 in amino acids: CASSPQQGLGTDTQYF. CDR3 DNA sequence: TGTGCCAGCAGCCCTCAGCAGGGACTAGGAACAGATACGCAGTATTTT. The genes are TRBV7-3 and TRBJ2-3, with 8 bases lining up with TRBD2. Germline V gene data show CDR1 as SGHTA and CDR2 as FQGTGA. This CDR3 is 16 amino acids long. The V segment lost 5 bases and the J segment 3 bases; nucleotides outside the gene matches: 10.

CDR3 sequence reads: CASSSGQGAKLFF. In DNA form, the CDR3 reads TGTGCCAGCAGCTCCGGACAGGGGGCAAAACTGTTTTTT. The chain uses TRBV5-4 and TRBJ1-4, with 11 bases that match TRBD1. V was pared by 3 bases and J by 10 bases, with 2 bases of the junction left unmatched. This CDR3 region has 13 residues. Germline-derived CDR1 and CDR2 are SGHNT and YYREEE (reference sequence).

The rearrangement joins TRBV5-4 to TRBJ2-3; 8 bases match TRBD2. Germline CDR1 reads SGHNT; CDR2 reads YYREEE (reference sequence). This CDR3 comprises 16 residues. Unmatched junction bases numbered 11, after V lost 5 bases and J lost 3 bases. DNA for the CDR3: TGTGCCAGCAGTTCCGTACGGGGGGGTTGGACAGATACGCAGTATTTT. The encoded protein is CASSSVRGGWTDTQYF. Together with reference TRBV5-4 and TRBJ2-3, the CDR3 gives the full variable domain: ETGVTQSPTHLIKTRGQQVTLRCSSQSGHNTVSWYQQALGQGPQFIFQYYREEENGRGNFPPRFSGLQFPNYSSELNVNALELDDSALYLCASSSVRGGWTDTQYFGPGTRLTVL.

The V and J genes are TRBV19 and TRBJ1-3; maybe TRBD1 (6 bases). Germline CDR1 is LNHDA and CDR2 is SQIVND (reference sequence). The CDR3 is made up of 11 amino acids. The V and J ends lost 5 bases and 16 bases respectively, with 15 bases between them. The CDR3 coding sequence is TGTGCCAGTAGTGCCTACAGGGACCTGTATTTT. Encoded protein: CASSAYRDLYF.

The genes are TRBV5-6 and TRBJ1-2; D ambiguous. The CDR3 spans 13 residues. Germline V CDR1 and CDR2: SGHDT, YYEEEE. The V and J ends lost 1 base and 6 bases respectively, with 10 bases between them. In DNA, the CDR3 is TGTGCCAGCAGCTTGAAGAATTTAGATGGCTACACCTTC. It codes for CASSLKNLDGYTF.

The V gene is TRBV6-1, the J gene TRBJ2-7, with 11 positions matching TRBD2. J was trimmed by 2 bases and V by 7 bases; bases with no gene match: 4. CDR3 size: 14 residues. Per germline, CDR1 MNHNS and CDR2 SASEGT. The CDR3 reads CASILAGGTYEQYF. For the CDR3, the DNA is TGTGCCAGCATTCTAGCGGGGGGCACCTACGAGCAGTACTTC.

V usage is TRBV7-2 and J usage is TRBJ2-3; 9 positions agree with TRBD2. Losses at the gene ends were 1 base for V and 2 bases for J; bases not matched to a gene: 7. This CDR3 is 17 amino acids long. Germline V gene lookup returns CDR1 SGHTA and CDR2 FQGNSA. The CDR3 DNA is TGTGCCAGCAGCTTAGATCTGGCGGGGGGGCCCACAGATACGCAGTATTTT. Its protein product is CASSLDLAGGPTDTQYF.

The chain joins TRBV29-1 to TRBJ2-7; a possible D gene is TRBD2 (6 bases). V shed 7 bases and J shed 0 bases, with 13 bases lying between them. There are 13 residues in the CDR3. CDR1 is SQVTM and CDR2 is ANQGSEA in the germline V gene. For the CDR3, the DNA is TGCAGCGGCAGTGACGGGAGCTCCTACGAGCAGTACTTC. Translated, it gives CSGSDGSSYEQYF.

The V gene is TRBV29-1, the J gene TRBJ2-3; a weak D match, TRBD2 (7 bases). CDR1 and CDR2 from the germline V gene are SQVTM and ANQGSEA. The CDR3 contains 14 residues. The V end was cut by 3 bases, the J end by 3 bases, with 13 bases between. CDR3 coding DNA: TGCAGCGTTGATTGGCGGGGGCGAACAGATACGCAGTATTTT. Translating it yields CSVDWRGRTDTQYF.

The chain is built from TRBV10-3 and TRBJ2-3; 8 bases are shared with TRBD2. The junction had 11 bases not matched to a gene; V was cut back by 3 bases and J by 6 bases. The CDR3 spans 16 residues. CDR1 is ENHRY, CDR2 SYGVKD, per germline. The CDR3 DNA follows: TGTGCCATCAGTGATGGAACTAGCGGAACCTTGGATACGCAGTATTTT. It specifies CAISDGTSGTLDTQYF.

V usage is TRBV5-5 and J usage is TRBJ2-1, with a possible D match to TRBD2 (7 bases). The germline V gene encodes CDR1 SGHKS and CDR2 YYEKEE (reference sequence). Deletions cut 3 bases from V and 8 bases from J, with 18 bases between. This CDR3 comprises 15 residues. CDR3 protein: CASSWGGRGGYEQFF. In DNA form, the CDR3 reads TGTGCCAGCAGCTGGGGGGGCAGGGGAGGGTATGAGCAGTTCTTC.

This rearrangement joins TRBV5-1 to TRBJ2-1; TRBD2 agrees at 15 bases. The germline CDR1 and CDR2 sequences are SGHRS and YFSETQ. The CDR3 covers 16 residues. After removal of 7 bases from V and 5 bases from J, the junction contained 7 bases not matched to a gene. CDR3 region: CASSRTSGGGHNEQFF. The CDR3 region has the DNA TGCGCCAGCTCCCGGACTAGCGGGGGGGGTCACAATGAGCAGTTCTTC.